One TCR beta chain is described in this entry. These data belong to a study of regulatory dendritic cells for organ transplantation. Naive CD45RA+ and memory CD45RO+ CD4+ or CD8+ T cells were FACS-sorted. TCRdb's table, derived via immunoSEQ multiplex PCR, lists solely in-frame clones and lacks some. The table has 30,000 to 40,000 clones, about 89% seen once. Trimming cost V 6 bases and J 0 bases, with 8 bases left between them. CDR1 and CDR2 (germline): MNHEY, SVGAGI. This CDR3 has 13 residues. This receptor was obtained from a human donor in good health. The rearrangement uses TRBV6-5 and TRBJ1-2; D uncertain. Sequenced sample: naive CD4+ T cells from blood. Subset noted: CD45RA+ naive T cells. The CDR3 nucleotides read TGTGCCAGCAGCCGGGCGGCTAACTATGGCTACACCTTC. Translation: CASSRAANYGYTF.